A selection of T cell receptor beta chains follows, all from one sample in a study of blood T cells in healthy people across ages. TCRdb fed the 5' RACE reads into MiXCR, producing one record per CDR3 protein. The sample has about 380,000 distinct CDR3 sequences; roughly half are singletons. What was sequenced was blood. Source of these receptors: a man in his sixties in good health. CDR3s include the opening cysteine and the closing phenylalanine or tryptophan. The order of the fields is D gene, clone size, J gene, V gene, CDR3 DNA, CDR3 protein. A D gene is named only where the DNA matches it firmly. Size values are once, few and many counts, or a class for expanded clones, and some rows have none.

D: .; size: .; J: TRBJ1-2; V: TRBV5-1; DNA: TGCGCCAGCAGGGCCTCCTTCGGCGAGACGGATGGCTACACCTTC; CDR3: CASRASFGETDGYTF
D: TRBD2; size: .; J: TRBJ2-7; V: TRBV11-2; DNA: TGTGCCAGCAGCTCGGGACTAGCGGGGGGTCGGGCTAACGAGCAGTACTTC; CDR3: CASSSGLAGGRANEQYF
D: .; size: .; J: TRBJ2-3; V: TRBV5-5; DNA: TGTGCCAGCAGCTTAGTAGGAGCGCGGACCACAGATACGCAGTATTTT; CDR3: CASSLVGARTTDTQYF
D: .; size: once; J: TRBJ2-7; V: TRBV6-2/TRBV6-3; DNA: TGTGCCAGCGCAGGAGGAGCGGGCTGCGAGCAGTACTTC; CDR3: CASAGGAGCEQYF
D: .; size: .; J: TRBJ1-3; V: TRBV28; DNA: TGTGCCAGCAACCCGGGGGGCTCTGGAAACACCATATATTTT; CDR3: CASNPGGSGNTIYF
D: .; size: .; J: TRBJ2-5; V: TRBV11-2; DNA: TGTGCCAGCAGCTTAGTTAATTTGGGGACCCAGTACTTC; CDR3: CASSLVNLGTQYF
D: .; size: .; J: TRBJ2-1; V: TRBV6-4; DNA: TGTGCCAGCAGTGACTATGACGGGACAGAGCAGTTCTTC; CDR3: CASSDYDGTEQFF
D: .; size: .; J: TRBJ2-3; V: TRBV6-6; DNA: TGTGCCAGCACCTCGCTCAGCCGCACAACAGATACGCAGTATTTT; CDR3: CASTSLSRTTDTQYF
D: .; size: few; J: TRBJ1-5; V: TRBV6-5; DNA: TGTGCCAGCAGTGCCAGACAGTCGGGCAATCAGCCCCAGCATTTT; CDR3: CASSARQSGNQPQHF
D: .; size: many; J: TRBJ2-7; V: TRBV20-1; DNA: TGCAGTGCTGCCCAGTCCGGGACCCTCAGAGTCTACGAGCAGTACTTC; CDR3: CSAAQSGTLRVYEQYF
D: .; size: few; J: TRBJ2-4; V: TRBV6-1; DNA: TGTGCCAGCAGTGAAGTAGGGAGGAAAAACATTCAGTACTTC; CDR3: CASSEVGRKNIQYF
D: TRBD1; size: .; J: TRBJ2-7; V: TRBV5-1; DNA: TGCGCCAGCAGCATCAGGACAGGGAGGAGCTCCTACGAGCAGTACTTC; CDR3: CASSIRTGRSSYEQYF
D: .; size: .; J: TRBJ1-6; V: TRBV6-6; DNA: TGTGCCAGCAGTTACCTGGAAGTCTCGGATAATTCACCCCTCCACTTT; CDR3: CASSYLEVSDNSPLHF
D: .; size: .; J: TRBJ2-1; V: TRBV4-2; DNA: TGTGCCAGCAGCCAAGCCCAGACTAGAAGATACAATGAGCAGTTCTTC; CDR3: CASSQAQTRRYNEQFF
D: .; size: many; J: TRBJ2-7; V: TRBV4-1; DNA: TGCGCCAGCAGCCTCATTGAGTCGAGCTCCTACAATGAGCAGTACTTC; CDR3: CASSLIESSSYNEQYF
D: .; size: few; J: TRBJ1-2; V: TRBV29-1; DNA: TGCAGCGCTTGGGACGTGGGTGGCTACACCTTC; CDR3: CSAWDVGGYTF
D: .; size: .; J: TRBJ1-1; V: TRBV20-1; DNA: TGCAGTGCTAGAAGGGGGGGTTCGGACACTGAAGCTTTCTTT; CDR3: CSARRGGSDTEAFF
D: .; size: .; J: TRBJ2-1; V: TRBV20-1; DNA: TGCAGTGCTAGAGCCCCATATGAGCAGTTCTTC; CDR3: CSARAPYEQFF
D: .; size: .; J: TRBJ1-5; V: TRBV12-3/TRBV12-4; DNA: TGTGCCAGCAGGCACCCTCGGAGCAATCAGCCCCAGCATTTT; CDR3: CASRHPRSNQPQHF
D: .; size: .; J: TRBJ1-5; V: TRBV7-2; DNA: TGTGCCAGCAGCCTTGACAGGAGGAATCAGCCCCAGCATTTT; CDR3: CASSLDRRNQPQHF
D: TRBD1; size: .; J: TRBJ2-7; V: TRBV5-1; DNA: TGCGCCAGCAGCTTGGGACAGGGCCTCACCGAGCAGTACTTC; CDR3: CASSLGQGLTEQYF
D: .; size: .; J: TRBJ2-7; V: TRBV21-1; DNA: TGTGCCAGCATGCACGTCCACGAGCAGTACTTC; CDR3: CASMHVHEQYF
D: TRBD2; size: .; J: TRBJ2-5; V: TRBV7-3; DNA: TGTGCCAGCAGCAGGGTAGCGGGAATCGAGACCCAGTACTTC; CDR3: CASSRVAGIETQYF
D: .; size: .; J: TRBJ2-3; V: TRBV5-4; DNA: TGTGCCAGCAGCCTGCCCCCGGCGGGGGCCGCAGATACGCAGTATTTT; CDR3: CASSLPPAGAADTQYF
D: .; size: .; J: TRBJ1-2; V: TRBV20-1; DNA: TGCAGTGCTAATTTGGAGGGTGGCTACACCTTC; CDR3: CSANLEGGYTF
D: TRBD2; size: .; J: TRBJ2-7; V: TRBV3-1; DNA: TGTGCCAGCAGCCAAGGACTAGCGGGAGTGAGCTACGAGCAGTACTTC; CDR3: CASSQGLAGVSYEQYF
D: TRBD2; size: few; J: TRBJ2-5; V: TRBV29-1; DNA: TGCAGCGTTGACCGGGGGGGCGGGAGTCAAGAGACCCAGTACTTC; CDR3: CSVDRGGGSQETQYF
D: .; size: .; J: TRBJ2-3; V: TRBV3-1; DNA: TGTGCCAGCAGCCAAGATTTAAGACGCATAGATACGCAGTATTTT; CDR3: CASSQDLRRIDTQYF
D: .; size: few; J: TRBJ2-7; V: TRBV15; DNA: TGTGCCACCAGCTCTTCAGGGTCGGGGCAGTACTTC; CDR3: CATSSSGSGQYF
D: TRBD1; size: once; J: TRBJ2-1; V: TRBV11-2; DNA: TGTGCCAGCAGCTCGACAGGGACCGGGAATGAGCAGTTCTTC; CDR3: CASSSTGTGNEQFF
D: TRBD1; size: .; J: TRBJ1-6; V: TRBV4-3; DNA: TGCGCCAGCAGCCAGGGAGGGGGCGCAAATTCACCCCTCCACTTT; CDR3: CASSQGGGANSPLHF
D: .; size: few; J: TRBJ2-1; V: TRBV11-2; DNA: TGTGCCAGCAGCCCTGAGGGGGGTCGGGCCTACAATGAGCAGTTCTTC; CDR3: CASSPEGGRAYNEQFF
D: .; size: .; J: TRBJ2-7; V: TRBV6-5; DNA: TGTGCCAGCCGGGCCCCCGGGGGCTCCTACGAGCAGTACTTC; CDR3: CASRAPGGSYEQYF
D: .; size: .; J: TRBJ2-3; V: TRBV25-1; DNA: TGTGCCAGCAGTGATTGGCAGGGAGGAAGGTCAGATACGCAGTATTTT; CDR3: CASSDWQGGRSDTQYF
D: TRBD1; size: .; J: TRBJ2-7; V: TRBV7-9; DNA: TGTGCCAGCAGCTTAGCGAAGGGGGCCCCCTACGAGCAGTACTTC; CDR3: CASSLAKGAPYEQYF
D: TRBD2; size: .; J: TRBJ2-7; V: TRBV14; DNA: TGTGCCAGCGGCCAAGTTCGCGGGAGGGCCGCCTACGAGCAGTACTTC; CDR3: CASGQVRGRAAYEQYF
D: TRBD2; size: few; J: TRBJ2-1; V: TRBV10-3; DNA: TGTGCCATCAGGCGACTAGCGGGGGGGCCATTGAATGAGCAGTTCTTC; CDR3: CAIRRLAGGPLNEQFF